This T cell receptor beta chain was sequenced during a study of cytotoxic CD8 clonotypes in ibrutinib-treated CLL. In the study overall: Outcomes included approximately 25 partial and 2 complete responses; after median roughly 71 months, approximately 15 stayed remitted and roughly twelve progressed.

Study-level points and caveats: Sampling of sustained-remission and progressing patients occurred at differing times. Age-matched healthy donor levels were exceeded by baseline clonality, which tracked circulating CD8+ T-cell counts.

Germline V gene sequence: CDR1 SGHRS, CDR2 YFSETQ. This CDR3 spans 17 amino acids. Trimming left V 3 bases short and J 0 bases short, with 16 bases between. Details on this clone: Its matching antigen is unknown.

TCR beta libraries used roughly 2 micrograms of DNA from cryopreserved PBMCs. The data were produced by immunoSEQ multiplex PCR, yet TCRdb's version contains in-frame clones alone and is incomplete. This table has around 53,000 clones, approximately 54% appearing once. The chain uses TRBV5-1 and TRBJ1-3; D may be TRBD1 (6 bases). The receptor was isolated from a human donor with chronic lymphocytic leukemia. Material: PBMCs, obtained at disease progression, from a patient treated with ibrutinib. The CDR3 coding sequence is TGCGCCAGCAGCTACTACCCCCAGGGGAGCTCTGGAAACACCATATATTTT. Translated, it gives CASSYYPQGSSGNTIYF.